This T cell receptor beta chain originates from a study of cytomegalovirus exposure and HLA in healthy donors. Whole-study findings and limits: The authors listed around 150 TCR beta chains as cytomegalovirus-associated. TCR clusters originating in the first cohort tended to co-occur in the roughly 120 validation repertoires, according to a later analysis.

Concerning this clone: Its antigen is unidentified.

The table came from immunoSEQ multiplex PCR; TCRdb's copy has only in-frame clones and leaves some out. The sample has 150,000 to 250,000 clones, roughly 77% seen once. V was cut by 4 bases and J by 2 bases, with 14 bases left in between. Looked up from germline, CDR1 is SGHNT and CDR2 is YYREEE (reference sequence). The CDR3 is 15 residues long. This TCR derives from a woman in her thirties in good health and CMV-seronegative. V and J are TRBV5-4 and TRBJ2-3; D ambiguous. The sample consisted of PBMCs. The CDR3 DNA reads TGTGCCAGCAGCCGAACCGCGTCCAACACAGATACGCAGTATTTT. It codes for CASSRTASNTDTQYF.